This TCR beta chain derives from a study of T cell responses to AZD1222 COVID-19 vaccine. Concerning this clone: Its antigen is still unknown.

Notes on the study in general: Donors, mostly white British, included more females; clonal diversity was possibly underestimated. Spike-spanning, vaccine-associated CD4 TCRs were dominant at 160-218 and 743-854.

The table came from immunoSEQ multiplex PCR; TCRdb's copy has only in-frame clones and leaves some out. This sample yields over 150,000 clones, of which just over 90% are seen a single time; approximately 3% belongs to the top ten. Trimming removed 4 bases at V and 0 bases at J, with 10 bases between. The germline CDR1 and CDR2 sequences are LNHDA and SQIVND (reference sequence). This CDR3 region has 15 residues. The sample was peripheral blood, taken on day 0 of AZD1222 vaccination. This sequence originates from an adult in good health. The chain links TRBV19 to TRBJ2-1; possible D gene TRBD2, 5 bases. CDR3 bases: TGTGCCAGTAGTACTGGGGAGAGCTCCTACAATGAGCAGTTCTTC. Residues: CASSTGESSYNEQFF.